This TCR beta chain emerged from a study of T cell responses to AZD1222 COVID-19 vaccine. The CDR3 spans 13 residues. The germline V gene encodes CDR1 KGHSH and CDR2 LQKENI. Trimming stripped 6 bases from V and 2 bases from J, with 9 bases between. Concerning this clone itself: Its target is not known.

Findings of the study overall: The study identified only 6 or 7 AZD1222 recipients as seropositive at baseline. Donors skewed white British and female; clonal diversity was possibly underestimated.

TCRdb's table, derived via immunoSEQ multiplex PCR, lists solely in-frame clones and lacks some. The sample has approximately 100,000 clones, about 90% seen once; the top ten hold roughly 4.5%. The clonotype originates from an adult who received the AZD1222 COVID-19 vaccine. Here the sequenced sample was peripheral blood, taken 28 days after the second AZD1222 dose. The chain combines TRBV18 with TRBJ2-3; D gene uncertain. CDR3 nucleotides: TGTGCCAGCTCGCCGGCTGTCACAGATACGCAGTATTTT. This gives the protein CASSPAVTDTQYF.